In its sample, the clone carrying this TCR beta chain was seen a few times. Its antigen is undetermined. TCRdb used MiXCR to reprocess the reads, holding one entry per CDR3 protein. The top ten clones hold about 17% of a sample with about half a million distinct CDR3 sequences, roughly a third of them seen once. This sample is drawn from a study of T cell repertoires in cytomegalovirus infection. Background on the study: Well-studied HLA-B-restricted CMV epitopes were used in the study alongside recently identified HLA-C-restricted ones.

The germline gives CDR1 MNHEY, CDR2 SVGAGI. Trimming removed 6 bases from V and 3 bases from J; junction bases left unmatched: 3. The CDR3 has 15 residues. The sample was cultured PBMCs, taken from culture after CMV antigen stimulation. The chain couples TRBV6-5 to TRBJ2-1; 12 nucleotides agree with TRBD2. The clonotype originates from a human donor in good health (CMV status not recorded). Some clones in this sample may be carry-over from other donors' samples. DNA of the CDR3: TGTGCCAGCAGGAGACTAGCGGGAGACTACAATGAGCAGTTCTTC. Its protein product is CASRRLAGDYNEQFF.